The 2 T cell receptor beta chains presented below share a single source sample, sequenced in a study of shared clonotypes between healthy human individuals. Only in-frame clones appear in the TCRdb table, and some are missing; sequencing was by immunoSEQ multiplex PCR. The sample records about 2.3 million clones, less than 95% being singletons. What was sequenced was naive CD4+ T cells from PBMCs. The subset denotes: CD45RA+ positively selected. All receptors come from a man between 18 and 29 years old in good health. Some clones in this sample may be carry-over from other donors' samples.

This clone was observed a few times. The CDR3 reads CASSLTRLAGDEQYF. CDR3 nucleotides: TGTGCCAGCAGCCTAACGCGACTAGCGGGAGACGAGCAGTACTTC. The V and J genes are TRBV14 and TRBJ2-7; 12 nucleotides match TRBD2. Germline V CDR1 and CDR2: SGHDN, FVKESK. The trim removed 4 bases at V and 5 bases at J, leaving 6 bases unmatched. The CDR3 runs 15 residues.

The V and J genes are TRBV9 and TRBJ1-3, with D perhaps TRBD1 (5 bases). From germline, CDR1 is SGDLS and CDR2 YYNGEE. The CDR3 totals 14 residues. V dropped 7 bases and J dropped 2 bases, with 13 bases sitting between them. CDR3 loop: CASSPGAPGNTIYF. The CDR3 DNA follows: TGTGCCAGCTCCCCCGGGGCCCCTGGAAACACCATATATTTT. Full variable domain (missing parts from reference TRBV9 and TRBJ1-3): DSGVTQTPKHLITATGQRVTLRCSPRSGDLSVYWYQQSLDQGLQFLIQYYNGEERAKGNILERFSAQQFPDLHSELNLSSLELGDSALYFCASSPGAPGNTIYFGEGSWLTVV.